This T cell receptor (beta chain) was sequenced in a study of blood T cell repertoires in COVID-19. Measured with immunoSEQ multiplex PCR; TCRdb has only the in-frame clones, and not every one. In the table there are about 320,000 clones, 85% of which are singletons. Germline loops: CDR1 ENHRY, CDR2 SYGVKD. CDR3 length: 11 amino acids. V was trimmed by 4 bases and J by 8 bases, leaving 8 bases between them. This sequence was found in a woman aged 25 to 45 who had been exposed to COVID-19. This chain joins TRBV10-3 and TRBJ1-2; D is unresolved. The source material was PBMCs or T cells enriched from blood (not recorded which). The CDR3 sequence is CAISGTWGYTF. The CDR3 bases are TGTGCCATCAGTGGCACATGGGGCTACACCTTC.